These T cell receptor beta chains were read from a single sample in a study of T cell responses to AZD1222 COVID-19 vaccine. This table comes from immunoSEQ multiplex PCR, and its TCRdb copy is limited to in-frame clones, with some not included. The sample has around 70,000 clones, over 60% seen once; the top ten hold 9.5% to 13%. The source material was peripheral blood, sampled on day 0 of AZD1222 vaccination. The origin of the receptors is an adult in good health. Each CDR3 is given with its conserved first and last residue. Each record gives: CDR3 length, J gene, V gene, D gene, clone size, CDR3 DNA, CDR3 protein. A D gene is named only where the DNA matches it firmly. Rows give clone size only sometimes, using once, few, many, or a class for an expanded clone.

15 TRBJ2-7 TRBV30 TRBD2 many TGTGCCTGGAGTGGGGGGACTAGCGGGGTCTACGAGCAGTACTTC CAWSGGTSGVYEQYF
16 TRBJ1-2 TRBV18 TRBD1 . TGTGCCAGCTCACATCTGGGACAGGGGGAGCTTTATGGCTACACCTTC CASSHLGQGELYGYTF
15 TRBJ2-3 TRBV6-5 . . TGTGCCAGCAGTTACTTTGGGGTGGGCACAGATACGCAGTATTTT CASSYFGVGTDTQYF
13 TRBJ1-1 TRBV7-3 . . TGTGCCAGCAGCGTCAGCCCGGGGACTGAAGCTTTCTTT CASSVSPGTEAFF
13 TRBJ1-1 TRBV3-1/TRBV3-2 . . TGTGCCAGCAGCCAAGTGAGAAACACTGAAGCTTTCTTT CASSQVRNTEAFF
12 TRBJ1-6 TRBV2 . few TGTGCCAGCAGTGAAGATCAAGTTAACCACCACTTT CASSEDQVNHHF
15 TRBJ1-6 TRBV18 . . TGTGCCAGCTCTTCTAATACAGGGTATAATTCACCCCTCCACTTT CASSSNTGYNSPLHF
17 TRBJ1-6 TRBV6-2/TRBV6-3 . . TGTGCCAGCAGTTACGTGGAGGGGCATATTGAAAATTCACCCCTCCACTTT CASSYVEGHIENSPLHF
14 TRBJ2-5 TRBV7-8 . . TGTGCCAGCAGCTTAAATGTATATCAAGAGACCCAGTACTTC CASSLNVYQETQYF
13 TRBJ1-1 TRBV6-2/TRBV6-3 . . TGTGCCAGCAGCAATCCGGGGGGTACTGAAGCTTTCTTT CASSNPGGTEAFF
17 TRBJ2-1 TRBV7-6 . . TGTGCCAGCAGCAGCCCGAAGAGCGGAGACCTTCTGAATGAGCAGTTCTTC CASSSPKSGDLLNEQFF
16 TRBJ2-5 TRBV11-2 . . TGTGCCAGCAGCTTAGTGGGCGGGGTTGCTCAAGAGACCCAGTACTTC CASSLVGGVAQETQYF
16 TRBJ2-1 TRBV6-2/TRBV6-3 . . TGTGCCAGCAGTTGGTCCCCGCAGGGTTCCTACAATGAGCAGTTCTTC CASSWSPQGSYNEQFF
15 TRBJ2-3 TRBV6-5 TRBD2 . TGTGCCAGCAGGGACGGTGGCGGGGGGGCATATACGCAGTATTTT CASRDGGGGAYTQYF
13 TRBJ2-1 TRBV2 TRBD2 . TGTGCCAGCAGTGGGGGGTTAGCGGGGGAGCAGTTCTTC CASSGGLAGEQFF
14 TRBJ2-5 TRBV25-1 . . TGTGCCAGCGAAGGAAGCCTAGGGGCGGAGACCCAGTACTTC CASEGSLGAETQYF
18 TRBJ1-1 TRBV5-1 . . TGCGCCAGCAGCTTGTTCGCCGGGGGACCAGGGGTAAACACTGAAGCTTTCTTT CASSLFAGGPGVNTEAFF
14 TRBJ1-6 TRBV6-6 . . TGTGCCAGCAGTTACGCTGGGGAAGCCTCACCCCTCCACTTT CASSYAGEASPLHF
16 TRBJ1-5 TRBV27 TRBD1 . TGTGCCAGCAGCCTTACAGGGGGAATAGACAATCAGCCCCAGCATTTT CASSLTGGIDNQPQHF
16 TRBJ2-5 TRBV7-8 . . TGTGCCAGCAGCCGAGCAGGTAGTCAAGGCCAAGAGACCCAGTACTTC CASSRAGSQGQETQYF
17 TRBJ1-4 TRBV4-3 TRBD1 . TGCGCCAGCAGCCAAGGGGCAGGGGGGCTATGGTATGAAAAACTGTTTTTT CASSQGAGGLWYEKLFF
13 TRBJ2-7 TRBV10-1 TRBD1 . TGCGCCAGCAGTGAGGACAGGGCATACGAGCAGTACTTC CASSEDRAYEQYF
16 TRBJ1-6 TRBV10-2 . . TGCGCCAGCAGTGAGGAGGGTATCTCCTATAATTCACCCCTCCACTTT CASSEEGISYNSPLHF
13 TRBJ1-5 TRBV12-3/TRBV12-4 . . TGTGCCAGCAGTTTGGGTAGCAATCAGCCCCAGCATTTT CASSLGSNQPQHF
14 TRBJ2-3 TRBV5-4 TRBD2 . TGTGCCAGCAGCTTGACTAGCGAGGTGGATACGCAGTATTTT CASSLTSEVDTQYF
18 TRBJ2-4 TRBV4-2 TRBD2 . TGTGCCAGCAGCCAAGATCTCACCGGGGGGGGTGTCAAAAACATTCAGTACTTC CASSQDLTGGGVKNIQYF
14 TRBJ2-1 TRBV27 . . TGTGCCAGCAGTTTGGGAGAATCCTACAATGAGCAGTTCTTC CASSLGESYNEQFF
17 TRBJ1-2 TRBV7-3 . once TGTGCCAGCAGCCCCTTACCGACCCGCTATTCTTATATTGGCTACACCTTC CASSPLPTRYSYIGYTF
15 TRBJ1-5 TRBV6-6 TRBD1 . TGTGCCAGCGACCGCTCGCAGGGGGCACGGCAGCCCCAGCATTTT CASDRSQGARQPQHF
14 TRBJ1-1 TRBV4-1 . few TGCGCCAGCAGGCACAAAGGCAGGAACACTGAAGCTTTCTTT CASRHKGRNTEAFF
14 TRBJ2-3 TRBV10-2 TRBD1 . TGCGCCAGCAGTCAAGACAGGGGGTTGGTTACGCAGTATTTT CASSQDRGLVTQYF
14 TRBJ2-5 TRBV5-5 TRBD2 . TGTGCCAGCACCCAGGGAGGGGTGGGAGAGACCCAGTACTTC CASTQGGVGETQYF
12 TRBJ1-2 TRBV29-1 TRBD1 . TGCAGCGTAGACAGGGGGAACTATGGCTACACCTTC CSVDRGNYGYTF
13 TRBJ2-1 TRBV10-1 TRBD2 . TGCGCCAGCAGTGAGTCAGCGGGGGGGCTGAAGTTCTTC CASSESAGGLKFF
13 TRBJ1-3 TRBV7-9 . . TGTGCCAGCAGTCCGTCCTCTGGAAACACCATATATTTT CASSPSSGNTIYF
14 TRBJ1-1 TRBV5-4 . . TGTGCCAGCAGCTTGGGCAAGTTGAACACTGAAGCTTTCTTT CASSLGKLNTEAFF
13 TRBJ1-1 TRBV6-5 . . TGTGCCACCGGGGGGCAGGGGAACACTGAAGCTTTCTTT CATGGQGNTEAFF
14 TRBJ2-5 TRBV6-1 . once TGTGCCAGCAGTGAATCGCGGGGCCGAGAGACCCAGTACTTC CASSESRGRETQYF
15 TRBJ2-5 TRBV19 . . TGTGCCAGTAGTATAGTCGAGGGGGTCCAAGAGACCCAGTACTTC CASSIVEGVQETQYF
14 TRBJ1-1 TRBV6-5 TRBD1 . TGTGCCAGCAGGTGGTCAGGGGGGAACACTGAAGCTTTCTTT CASRWSGGNTEAFF
14 TRBJ1-1 TRBV6-5 TRBD1 . TGTGCCAGCAGTTCAAGGACAGGGCTCACTGAAGCTTTCTTT CASSSRTGLTEAFF
15 TRBJ1-3 TRBV3-1/TRBV3-2 . few TGTGCCAGCAGCCAAGGGGGGGGAAGTGGAAACACCATATATTTT CASSQGGGSGNTIYF
15 TRBJ2-3 TRBV4-3 TRBD2 . TGCGCCAGCAGCCAAGAGGGGACTAGCGCAGATACGCAGTATTTT CASSQEGTSADTQYF
15 TRBJ2-5 TRBV4-1 . once TGCGCCAGCAGCCAAGTTTTCACAGCGCTGGAGACCCAGTACTTC CASSQVFTALETQYF
13 TRBJ2-7 TRBV7-9 TRBD1 few TGTGCCAGCGGAGACAGGGAGTCCTACGAGCAGTACTTC CASGDRESYEQYF
14 TRBJ2-7 TRBV29-1 TRBD1 few TGCAGCGTTGCCCCGGGACAGGGGGCAATCGAGCAGTACTTC CSVAPGQGAIEQYF
15 TRBJ2-7 TRBV28 . . TGTGCCAGCAGTAGCTCAGGAAGTACTACCTACGAGCAGTACTTC CASSSSGSTTYEQYF
13 TRBJ1-6 TRBV6-1 . . TGTGCCAGCAGTGAACTGAGAGATTCACCCCTCCACTTT CASSELRDSPLHF
14 TRBJ2-7 TRBV2 . . TGTGCCAGCAGTGGGATGTCTTTTTCCTACGAGCAGTACTTC CASSGMSFSYEQYF
17 TRBJ1-5 TRBV30 . . TGTGCCTGGAGTGTACTGAGGGGCAGGAGAAAAAATCAGCCCCAGCATTTT CAWSVLRGRRKNQPQHF
16 TRBJ2-1 TRBV7-9 . few TGTGCCAGCAGTCTACGGGGGGCTAGCTCCTACAATGAGCAGTTCTTC CASSLRGASSYNEQFF
14 TRBJ1-2 TRBV3-1/TRBV3-2 TRBD1 . TGTGCCAGCAGCCCCCCGGGACAGGGCTCTGGCTACACCTTC CASSPPGQGSGYTF
15 TRBJ2-2 TRBV7-2 TRBD1 . TGTGCCAGCAGCTCGACAGGGAGCGGCACCGGGGAGCTGTTTTTT CASSSTGSGTGELFF
15 TRBJ2-7 TRBV6-2/TRBV6-3 TRBD2 . TGTGCCAGCAGTTACTCGAGCGGGGGCCCCTACGAGCAGTACTTC CASSYSSGGPYEQYF
14 TRBJ2-1 TRBV3-1/TRBV3-2 . . TGTGCCAGCAGCCAAAACAAAGGGTACAATGAGCAGTTCTTC CASSQNKGYNEQFF
17 TRBJ1-2 TRBV14 . once TGTGCCAGCAGCCAAGTTGCAGGGCCCAGTAACAACTATGGCTACACCTTC CASSQVAGPSNNYGYTF
16 TRBJ1-2 TRBV6-1 TRBD1 . TGTGCCAGCAGTGCCGCAGGACAGGGTAGTTTCGGAGGCTACACCTTC CASSAAGQGSFGGYTF
14 TRBJ2-1 TRBV7-8 TRBD2 . TGTGCCAGCAGCTTATTAGCGGGAACCAATGAGCAGTTCTTC CASSLLAGTNEQFF
13 TRBJ2-1 TRBV11-3 . . TGTGCCAGCAGCTTAGAAGGATACAATGAGCAGTTCTTC CASSLEGYNEQFF
15 TRBJ1-5 TRBV2 . . TGTGCCAGCAGGAGGGACCTTCGTCGCAATCAGCCCCAGCATTTT CASRRDLRRNQPQHF